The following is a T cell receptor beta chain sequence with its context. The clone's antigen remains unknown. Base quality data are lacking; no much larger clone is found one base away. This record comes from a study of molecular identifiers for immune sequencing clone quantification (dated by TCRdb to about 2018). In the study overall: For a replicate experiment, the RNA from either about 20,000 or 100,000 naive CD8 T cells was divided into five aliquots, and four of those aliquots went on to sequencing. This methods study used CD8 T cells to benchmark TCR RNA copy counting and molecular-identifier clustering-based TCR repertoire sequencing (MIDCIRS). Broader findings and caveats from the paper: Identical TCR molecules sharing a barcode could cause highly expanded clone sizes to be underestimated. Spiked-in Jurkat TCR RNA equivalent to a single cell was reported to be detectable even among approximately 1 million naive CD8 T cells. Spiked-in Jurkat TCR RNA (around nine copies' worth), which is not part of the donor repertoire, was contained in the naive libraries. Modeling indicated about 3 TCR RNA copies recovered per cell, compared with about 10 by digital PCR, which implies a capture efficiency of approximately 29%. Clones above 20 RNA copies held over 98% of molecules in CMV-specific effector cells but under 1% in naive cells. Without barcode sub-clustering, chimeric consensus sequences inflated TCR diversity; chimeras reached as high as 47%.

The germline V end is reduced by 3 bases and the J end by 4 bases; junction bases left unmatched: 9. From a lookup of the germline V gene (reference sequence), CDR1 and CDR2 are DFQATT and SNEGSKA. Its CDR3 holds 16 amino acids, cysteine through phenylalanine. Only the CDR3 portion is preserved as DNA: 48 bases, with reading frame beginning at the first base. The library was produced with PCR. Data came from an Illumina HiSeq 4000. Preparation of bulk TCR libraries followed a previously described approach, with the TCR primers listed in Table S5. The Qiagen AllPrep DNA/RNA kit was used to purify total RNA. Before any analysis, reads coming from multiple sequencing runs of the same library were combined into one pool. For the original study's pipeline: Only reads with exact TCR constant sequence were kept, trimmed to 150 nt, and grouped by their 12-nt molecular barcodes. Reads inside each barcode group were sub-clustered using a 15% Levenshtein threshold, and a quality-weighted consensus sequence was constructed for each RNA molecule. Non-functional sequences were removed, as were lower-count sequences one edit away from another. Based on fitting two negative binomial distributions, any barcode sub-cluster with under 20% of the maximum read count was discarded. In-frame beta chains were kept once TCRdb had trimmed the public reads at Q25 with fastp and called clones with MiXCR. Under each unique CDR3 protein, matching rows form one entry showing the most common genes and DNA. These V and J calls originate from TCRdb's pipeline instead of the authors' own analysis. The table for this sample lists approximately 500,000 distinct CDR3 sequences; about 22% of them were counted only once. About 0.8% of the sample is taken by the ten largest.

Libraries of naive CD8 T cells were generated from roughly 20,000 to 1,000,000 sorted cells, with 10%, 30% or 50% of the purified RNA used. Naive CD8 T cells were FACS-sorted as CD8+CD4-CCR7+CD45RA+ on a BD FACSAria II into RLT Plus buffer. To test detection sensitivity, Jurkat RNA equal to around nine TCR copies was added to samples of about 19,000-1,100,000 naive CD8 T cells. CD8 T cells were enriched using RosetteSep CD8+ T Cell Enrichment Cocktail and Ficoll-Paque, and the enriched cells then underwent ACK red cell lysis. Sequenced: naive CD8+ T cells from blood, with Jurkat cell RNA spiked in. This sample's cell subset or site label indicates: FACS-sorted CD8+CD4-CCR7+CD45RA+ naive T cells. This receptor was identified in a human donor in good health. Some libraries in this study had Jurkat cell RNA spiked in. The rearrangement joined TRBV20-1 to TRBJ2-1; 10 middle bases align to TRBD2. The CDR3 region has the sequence CSARDSPSGSYNEQFF. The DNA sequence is TGCAGTGCTAGGGATTCGCCTAGCGGGAGTTACAATGAGCAGTTCTTC.